The following is a T cell receptor (beta chain) sequence with its context. Its antigen is as yet unknown. This sample was included in a study of shared clonotypes between healthy human individuals. Across the study: Serving as donors were two women and a few men, whose ages spanned 18 to 49. Study outcomes and limitations: In general, naive subsets displayed greater estimated richness than memory subsets did.

The assay was run at deep level. Sequencing was performed with immunoSEQ multiplex PCR; in TCRdb, only in-frame clones are kept and a portion is missing. The repertoire holds roughly 530,000 clones, about 95% seen once, with 0.055% to 0.075% in the top ten. Naive CD45RA+ and memory CD45RA-negative subsets were split from CD4+ cells. This clonotype was obtained from a woman in her thirties in good health. The specimen was naive CD4+ T cells sorted from blood. The subset was: CD45RA+ positively selected.

In DNA form, the CDR3 reads TGTGCCAGCAGCAAAAGCGCGGGGGTCCGGTCTCAAGGCCCCTACGAGCAGTACTTC. Its translation is CASSKSAGVRSQGPYEQYF. The chain has TRBV21-1 and TRBJ2-7; the D call TRBD2 from the table was never checked on the DNA. TRBV21-1 is annotated as a pseudogene. CDR3 size: 19 residues.